The clone carrying this T cell receptor beta chain was observed a few times. What it binds is not known. This sample is drawn from a study of neurological immune-mediated disorders. cDNA was made by 5'RACE with 10-nucleotide random UMIs. TCRdb used MiXCR to reprocess the 5' RACE reads, holding one entry per CDR3 protein. The sample contains under 90,000 distinct CDR3 sequences, roughly 3.5% of which appear only once. Study-level points and caveats: Whereas HTLV-1-associated myelopathy showed the most TCR clonal expansion, multiple sclerosis showed the least, with levels below those of healthy controls.

2 million unsorted PBMCs were stored in RNAlater at -80 °C before RNA extraction. The length of the CDR3 is 15 residues. V lost 3 bases to trimming and J lost 2 bases, with 13 bases between them. Looked up from germline, CDR1 is MDHEN and CDR2 is SYDVKM. The material sequenced was PBMCs. The sequence derives from a woman aged 45-65 years with multiple sclerosis. The chain recombines TRBV28 with TRBJ1-2; tentative D call: TRBD1 (6 bases). CDR3 bases: TGTGCCAGCAGTTTGAGGGGGTCTCCCAACTATGGCTACACCTTC. Encoded protein: CASSLRGSPNYGYTF.